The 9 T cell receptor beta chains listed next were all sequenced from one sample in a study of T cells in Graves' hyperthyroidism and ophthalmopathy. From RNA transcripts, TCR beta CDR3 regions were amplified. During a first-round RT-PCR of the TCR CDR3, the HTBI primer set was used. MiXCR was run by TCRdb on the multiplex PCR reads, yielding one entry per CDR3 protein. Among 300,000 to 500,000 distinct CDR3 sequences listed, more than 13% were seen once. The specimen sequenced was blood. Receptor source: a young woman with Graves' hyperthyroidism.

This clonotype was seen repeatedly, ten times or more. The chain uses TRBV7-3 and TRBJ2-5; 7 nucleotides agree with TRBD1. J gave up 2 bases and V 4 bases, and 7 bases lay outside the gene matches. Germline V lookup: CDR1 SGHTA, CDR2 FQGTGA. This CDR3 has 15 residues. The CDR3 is CASSSPDRSQETQYF. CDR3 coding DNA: TGTGCCAGCAGCTCCCCGGACAGGAGTCAAGAGACCCAGTACTTC. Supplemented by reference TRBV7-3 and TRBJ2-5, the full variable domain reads GAGVSQTPSNKVTEKGKYVELRCDPISGHTALYWYRQSLGQGPEFLIYFQGTGAADDSGLPNDRFFAVRPEGSVSTLKIQRTERGDSAVYLCASSSPDRSQETQYFGPGTRLLVL.

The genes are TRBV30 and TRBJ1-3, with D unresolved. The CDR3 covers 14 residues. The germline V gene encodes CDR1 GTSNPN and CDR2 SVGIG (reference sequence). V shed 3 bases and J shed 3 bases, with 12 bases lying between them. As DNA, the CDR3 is TGTGCCTGGAGGGACCCCAACCGTGGAAACACCATATATTTT. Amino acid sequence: CAWRDPNRGNTIYF.

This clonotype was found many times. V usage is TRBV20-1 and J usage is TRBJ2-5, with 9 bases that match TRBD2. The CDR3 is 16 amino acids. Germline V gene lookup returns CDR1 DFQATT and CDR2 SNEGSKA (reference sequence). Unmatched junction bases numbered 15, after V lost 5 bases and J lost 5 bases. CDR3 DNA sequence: TGCAGTGCTTATCCTGGCGGGAGGGTCTCGACGGAGACCCAGTACTTC. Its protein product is CSAYPGGRVSTETQYF.

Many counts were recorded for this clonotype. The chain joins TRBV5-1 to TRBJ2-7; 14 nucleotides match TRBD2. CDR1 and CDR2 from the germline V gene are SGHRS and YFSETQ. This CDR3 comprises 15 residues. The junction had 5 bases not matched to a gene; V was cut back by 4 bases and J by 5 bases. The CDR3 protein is CASSKGLAGVDEQYF. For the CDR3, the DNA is TGCGCCAGCAGCAAGGGACTAGCGGGAGTCGACGAGCAGTACTTC.

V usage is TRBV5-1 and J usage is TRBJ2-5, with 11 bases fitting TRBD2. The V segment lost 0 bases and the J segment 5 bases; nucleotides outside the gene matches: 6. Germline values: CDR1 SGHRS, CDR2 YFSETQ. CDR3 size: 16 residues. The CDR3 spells CASSLGASGRLETQYF. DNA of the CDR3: TGCGCCAGCAGCTTGGGAGCTAGCGGGAGGTTGGAGACCCAGTACTTC.

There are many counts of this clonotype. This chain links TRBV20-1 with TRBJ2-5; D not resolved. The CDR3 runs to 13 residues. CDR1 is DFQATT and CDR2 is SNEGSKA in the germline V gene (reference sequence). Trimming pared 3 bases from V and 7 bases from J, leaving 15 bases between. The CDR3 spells CSARNSLIRTQYF. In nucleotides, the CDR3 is TGCAGTGCTAGGAACTCCCTCATCCGGACCCAGTACTTC.

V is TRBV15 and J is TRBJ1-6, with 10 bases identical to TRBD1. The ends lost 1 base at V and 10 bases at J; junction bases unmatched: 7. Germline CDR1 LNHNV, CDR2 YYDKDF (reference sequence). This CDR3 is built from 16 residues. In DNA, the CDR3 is TGTGCCACCAGCAGAGCCGGGACAGGGGTTGGGTCACCCCTCCACTTT. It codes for CATSRAGTGVGSPLHF. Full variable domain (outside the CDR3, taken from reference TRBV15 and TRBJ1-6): DAMVIQNPRYQVTQFGKPVTLSCSQTLNHNVMYWYQQKSSQAPKLLFHYYDKDFNNEADTPDNFQSRRPNTSFCFLDIRSPGLGDTAMYLCATSRAGTGVGSPLHFGNGTRLTVT.

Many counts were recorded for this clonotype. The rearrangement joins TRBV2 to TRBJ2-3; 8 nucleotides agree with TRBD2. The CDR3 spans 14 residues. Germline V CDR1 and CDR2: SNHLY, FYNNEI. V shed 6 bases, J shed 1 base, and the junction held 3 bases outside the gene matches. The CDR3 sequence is CASSLAGRTDTQYF. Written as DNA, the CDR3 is TGTGCCAGCAGCTTAGCGGGACGCACAGATACGCAGTATTTT.

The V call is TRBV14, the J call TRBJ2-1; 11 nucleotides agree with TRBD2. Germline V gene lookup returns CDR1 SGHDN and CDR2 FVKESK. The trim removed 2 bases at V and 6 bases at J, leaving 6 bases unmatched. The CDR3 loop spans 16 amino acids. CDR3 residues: CASSQFSGRASNEQFF. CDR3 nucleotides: TGTGCCAGCAGCCAATTTAGCGGGAGGGCCTCCAATGAGCAGTTCTTC.